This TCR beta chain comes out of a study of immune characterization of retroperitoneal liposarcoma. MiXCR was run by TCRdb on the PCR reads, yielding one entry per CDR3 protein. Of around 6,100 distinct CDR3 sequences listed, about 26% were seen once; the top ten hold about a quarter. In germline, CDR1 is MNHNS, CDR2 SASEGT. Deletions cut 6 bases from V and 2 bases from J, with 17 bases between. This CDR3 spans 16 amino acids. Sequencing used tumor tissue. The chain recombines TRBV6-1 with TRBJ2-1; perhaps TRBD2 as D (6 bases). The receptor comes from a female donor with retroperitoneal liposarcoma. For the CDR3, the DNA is TGTGCCAGCAGCCCTCTCATCGGGAGCCCCTACAATGAGCAGTTCTTC. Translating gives CASSPLIGSPYNEQFF.